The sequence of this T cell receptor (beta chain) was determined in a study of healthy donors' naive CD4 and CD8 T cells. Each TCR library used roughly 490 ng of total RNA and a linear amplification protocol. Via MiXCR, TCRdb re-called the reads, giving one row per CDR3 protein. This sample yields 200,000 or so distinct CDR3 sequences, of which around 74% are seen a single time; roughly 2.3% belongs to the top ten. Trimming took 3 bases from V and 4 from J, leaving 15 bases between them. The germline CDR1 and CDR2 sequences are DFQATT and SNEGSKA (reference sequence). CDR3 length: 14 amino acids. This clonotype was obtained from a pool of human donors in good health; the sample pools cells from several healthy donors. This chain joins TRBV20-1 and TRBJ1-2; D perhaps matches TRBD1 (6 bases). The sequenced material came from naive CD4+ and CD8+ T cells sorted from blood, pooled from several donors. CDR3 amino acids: CSASTRQVLYGYTF. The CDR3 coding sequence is TGCAGTGCTAGTACTCGACAGGTACTCTATGGCTACACCTTC.